These 14 T cell receptor beta chains came from one sample sequenced in a study of response to subunit inactivated influenza vaccine. TCRdb re-called the RT-PCR reads with MiXCR, one entry per CDR3 protein. The data contain hundreds of thousands of distinct CDR3 sequences, around 11% of them singletons. The sample here was PBMCs from blood, taken on the day of vaccination. These receptors all stem from a man aged 50 to 59 who received an inactivated influenza vaccine.

This clonotype was recorded a few times. The chain combines TRBV7-6 with TRBJ2-5, with a tentative D call TRBD2 (5 bases). The germline V gene encodes CDR1 SGHVS and CDR2 FNYEAQ. The CDR3 runs 15 residues. V was pared by 5 bases and J by 1 base, with 14 bases between. CDR3 in amino acids: CASSANAGIQETQYF. CDR3 nucleotide sequence: TGTGCCAGCAGCGCCAACGCGGGTATCCAAGAGACCCAGTACTTC.

This clonotype has more than one count but fewer than ten. The CDR3 loop is CSVGYGGNTEAFF. The CDR3 DNA reads as TGCAGCGTGGGGTACGGGGGGAACACTGAAGCTTTCTTT. This sequence joins TRBV29-1 and TRBJ1-1; weak D call: TRBD1 (5 bases). V gave up 6 bases and J gave up 1 base, with 12 bases separating them. There are 13 residues in the CDR3. Germline lookup yields CDR1 SQVTM and CDR2 ANQGSEA.

The chain uses TRBV20-1 and TRBJ2-7; D perhaps matches TRBD2 (5 bases). There are 13 residues in the CDR3. The germline V gene encodes CDR1 DFQATT and CDR2 SNEGSKA (reference sequence). The germline V and J ends were trimmed by 3 bases and 3 bases, with 12 bases remaining between them. CDR3 amino acids: CSASAEADYEQYF. As DNA, the CDR3 is TGCAGTGCTAGTGCGGAGGCTGACTACGAGCAGTACTTC.

The V call is TRBV20-1, the J call TRBJ1-6, with 10 nucleotides matching TRBD1. In germline, CDR1 is DFQATT, CDR2 SNEGSKA (reference sequence). V gave up 0 bases and J gave up 9 bases; unmatched junction bases: 5. This CDR3 is 15 amino acids long. The CDR3 protein is CSARDPRQGASPLHF. CDR3 nucleotides: TGCAGTGCTAGAGATCCTAGACAGGGGGCTTCACCCCTCCACTTT.

This chain uses TRBV12-3 or TRBV12-4 with TRBJ1-6; D possibly corresponds to TRBD1 (6 bases). V was clipped by 2 bases and J by 7 bases, with 9 bases between them. The CDR3 is made up of 14 amino acids. The CDR3 is CASSLRGKNSPLHF. For the CDR3, the DNA is TGTGCCAGCAGTTTAAGGGGGAAGAATTCACCCCTCCACTTT.

This clonotype occurred many times. The chain combines TRBV5-4 with TRBJ1-6, with D maybe TRBD1 (5 bases). The CDR3 is made up of 15 amino acids. Per germline, CDR1 SGHNT and CDR2 YYREEE (reference sequence). V was clipped by 3 bases and J by 3 bases, with 10 bases between them. CDR3: CASSWGGGYNSPLHF. CDR3 nucleotide sequence: TGTGCCAGCAGCTGGGGGGGGGGCTATAATTCACCCCTCCACTTT. Full variable domain (rest looked up from reference TRBV5-4 and TRBJ1-6): ETGVTQSPTHLIKTRGQQVTLRCSSQSGHNTVSWYQQALGQGPQFIFQYYREEENGRGNFPPRFSGLQFPNYSSELNVNALELDDSALYLCASSWGGGYNSPLHFGNGTRLTVT.

This clonotype was seen only a few times. The V call is TRBV27, the J call TRBJ2-1, with D tentatively TRBD1 or TRBD2 (5 bases each). The length of the CDR3 is 13 residues. The V gene's germline CDR1 is MNHEY and CDR2 SMNVEV (reference sequence). Trimming shortened V by 1 base and J by 14 bases, and 15 bases separated the two germline ends. Written as DNA, the CDR3 is TGTGCCAGCAGTTTATTGGGGACGGCGCTGGAGTTCTTC. It is translated as CASSLLGTALEFF.

This clonotype occurred a few times. The genes are TRBV6-2 or TRBV6-3 and TRBJ2-5; D uncertain. CDR1 is MNHEY, CDR2 SVGEGT, per germline. The CDR3 loop spans 14 amino acids. The V end was cut by 6 bases, the J end by 1 base, with 12 bases between. CDR3 bases: TGTGCCAGCAGGTGGGCCCTGCCCCAAGAGACCCAGTACTTC. Its protein product is CASRWALPQETQYF.

This clonotype was detected many times. The gene calls are TRBV24-1 and TRBJ2-1; 11 bases map to TRBD2. Germline V gene data show CDR1 as KGHDR and CDR2 as SFDVKD. Trimming removed 3 bases from V and 8 bases from J; junction bases left unmatched: 8. CDR3 length: 16 amino acids. The CDR3 nucleotides read TGTGCCACCAGTGATACGGCTAGCGGGAGGATCGATGAGCAGTTCTTC. It is translated as CATSDTASGRIDEQFF.

This clonotype turned up a few times. The V and J genes are TRBV20-1 and TRBJ2-1; 8 bases agree with TRBD2. The length of the CDR3 is 13 residues. Germline assignment: CDR1 DFQATT and CDR2 SNEGSKA (reference sequence). The junction had 7 bases not matched to a gene; V was cut back by 5 bases and J by 7 bases. The CDR3, as DNA: TGCAGTGCTTCGACTAGCGCTGGTAATGAGCAGTTCTTC. Translation gives CSASTSAGNEQFF.

The V call is TRBV2, the J call TRBJ2-7; D is uncertain. V lost 4 bases and J 9 bases, leaving 10 bases between the germline ends. From germline, CDR1 is SNHLY and CDR2 FYNNEI. There are 11 residues in the CDR3. CDR3 region: CASSVYQGQYF. The CDR3 bases are TGTGCCAGCAGTGTGTACCAAGGGCAGTACTTC.

In its sample, this clonotype was seen many times. The chain employs TRBV28 and TRBJ2-2; TRBD1 might be the D (6 bases). The V gene's germline CDR1 is MDHEN and CDR2 SYDVKM. The CDR3 totals 15 residues. V was clipped by 1 base and J by 1 base, with 7 bases between them. The CDR3 loop reads CASSLLGGNTGELFF. The CDR3 nucleotides are TGTGCCAGCAGTTTATTAGGGGGGAACACCGGGGAGCTGTTTTTT.

This chain links TRBV4-3 with TRBJ2-1; D ambiguous. The V gene lost 1 base and the J gene lost 2 bases, with 9 bases spanning the gap. From germline, CDR1 is LGHNA and CDR2 YSLEER. The CDR3 is made up of 15 amino acids. CDR3 nucleotide sequence: TGCGCCAGCAGCCAAGGGCAGGTTACCTACAATGAGCAGTTCTTC. Its translation: CASSQGQVTYNEQFF.

The gene calls are TRBV7-9 and TRBJ1-1; D remains ambiguous. This CDR3 is 13 amino acids long. Germline CDR1 reads SEHNR; CDR2 reads FQNEAQ (reference sequence). The ends were cut back, 2 bases at V and 6 bases at J, with 10 bases in the middle. As DNA, the CDR3 is TGTGCCAGCAGCTTACGGGCGGTCGCTGAAGCTTTCTTT. It is translated as CASSLRAVAEAFF. Filled out from reference TRBV7-9 and TRBJ1-1, the complete variable domain reads DTGVSQNPRHKITKRGQNVTFRCDPISEHNRLYWYRQTLGQGPEFLTYFQNEAQLEKSRLLSDRFSAERPKGSFSTLEIQRTEQGDSAMYLCASSLRAVAEAFFGQGTRLTVV.